The 9 T cell receptor beta chains below come from one sample, sequenced in a study of CD8 T cells in Susac syndrome. cDNA came from around 0.5 to 1 ug RNA primed by random hexamers. From the immunoSEQ multiplex PCR reads, TCRdb called clonotypes with MiXCR, one entry per CDR3 protein. The sample shows under 150,000 distinct CDR3 sequences, 85% to 95% of them seen only once. Material for sequencing was CD4+ T cells from PBMCs. The receptors were gathered from a human donor with Susac syndrome.

The V and J genes are TRBV29-1 and TRBJ1-2; 9 bases are a match to TRBD1. The junction had 11 bases not matched to a gene; V was cut back by 7 bases and J by 5 bases. The CDR3 totals 14 residues. The germline CDR1 and CDR2 sequences are SQVTM and ANQGSEA. CDR3 in DNA: TGCAGCGCAGAAATACAGGGGGCGGGATATGGCTACACCTTC. This codes for CSAEIQGAGYGYTF.

The chain carries TRBV5-5 and TRBJ2-5; TRBD2 might be the D (5 bases). Trimming took 4 bases from V and 5 from J, leaving 15 bases between them. The germline gives CDR1 SGHKS, CDR2 YYEKEE (reference sequence). This CDR3 spans 14 amino acids. The CDR3 sequence: CASSRTRLGETQYF. The CDR3 DNA is TGTGCCAGCAGCCGAACTAGGCTAGGGGAGACCCAGTACTTC. Full variable domain (remainder filled in from reference TRBV5-5 and TRBJ2-5): DAGVTQSPTHLIKTRGQQVTLRCSPISGHKSVSWYQQVLGQGPQFIFQYYEKEERGRGNFPDRFSARQFPNYSSELNVNALLLGDSALYLCASSRTRLGETQYFGPGTRLLVL.

V is TRBV15 and J is TRBJ2-5, with D maybe TRBD1 (7 bases). Germline CDR1 and CDR2: LNHNV and YYDKDF (reference sequence). V dropped 9 bases and J dropped 5 bases, with 16 bases sitting between them. The CDR3 is 13 amino acids. CDR3 loop: CATGTRGAETQYF. The CDR3 region has the DNA TGTGCCACAGGGACCAGGGGGGCTGAGACCCAGTACTTC.

CDR3 protein: CASSQDRQGGKFF. CDR3 DNA sequence: TGTGCCAGCAGCCAAGATAGGCAGGGGGGGAAGTTCTTC. The chain couples TRBV3-1 to TRBJ2-1, with D perhaps matching TRBD1 or TRBD2 (7 bases each). Germline values: CDR1 LGHDT, CDR2 YNNKEL (reference sequence). The CDR3 spans 13 residues. V was cut by 0 bases and J by 14 bases, with 14 bases left in between.

The chain links TRBV28 to TRBJ1-2, with D unclear. Trimming took 6 bases from V and 2 from J, leaving 10 bases between them. Germline V lookup: CDR1 MDHEN, CDR2 SYDVKM. The CDR3 consists of 13 residues. CDR3 sequence reads: CASRTDSNYGYTF. The CDR3 DNA sequence: TGTGCCAGCAGAACAGACTCCAACTATGGCTACACCTTC.

The CDR3 DNA follows: TGTGCCAGCAGTCTCCGGAACTATGGCTACACCTTC. Residues: CASSLRNYGYTF. The chain combines TRBV28 with TRBJ1-2; no clear D gene. V gave up 5 bases and J gave up 2 bases, with 6 bases separating them. The CDR3 length is 12 residues. The V gene's germline CDR1 is MDHEN and CDR2 SYDVKM.

This clonotype was picked up one time. This chain uses TRBV30 with TRBJ1-1, with D unclear. The CDR3 loop spans 14 amino acids. Trimming took off 0 bases at V and 1 base at J, with 9 bases between the two ends. Germline V gives CDR1 GTSNPN, CDR2 SVGIG (reference sequence). CDR3 protein: CAWSVIGGNTEAFF. As DNA, the CDR3 is TGTGCCTGGAGTGTAATTGGAGGGAACACTGAAGCTTTCTTT.

This chain uses TRBV30 with TRBJ1-3; no reliable D call. Germline V gene lookup returns CDR1 GTSNPN and CDR2 SVGIG (reference sequence). With 1 base removed from V and 4 bases from J, the gap between germline ends came to 8 bases. The CDR3 is 13 residues long. CDR3 protein: CAWSGWQGNTIYF. CDR3 DNA: TGTGCCTGGAGTGGATGGCAGGGAAACACCATATATTTT.

The rearrangement uses TRBV12-5 and TRBJ2-1, with D possibly TRBD2 on 6 matching bases. V gave up 2 bases and J gave up 9 bases, with 11 bases separating them. CDR1 is LGHNT, CDR2 FRNRAP, per germline. CDR3 length equals 13 residues. For the CDR3, the DNA is TGTGCTAGTGGTTTGATGACTAGTGGTGAGCAGTTCTTC. This encodes CASGLMTSGEQFF.